This TCR beta chain was recorded in a study of T cell changes during pregnancy in multiple sclerosis. This CDR3 has 16 residues. Germline-derived CDR1 and CDR2 are SGDLS and YYNGEE. Trimming cost V 0 bases and J 0 bases, with 10 bases left between them. TCRdb's copy holds only in-frame clones and misses some; the assay was immunoSEQ multiplex PCR. The sample shows about 54,000 clones, 75% to 90% of them seen only once. The source was CD4+ T cells from peripheral blood mononuclear cells, collected in the first trimester of pregnancy. The chain employs TRBV9 and TRBJ1-3; D is possibly TRBD1 (5 bases). The source of this sequence is a female donor with multiple sclerosis, enrolled in a pregnancy study. The CDR3 is CASSVGDLNSGNTIYF. The DNA of the CDR3 is TGTGCCAGCAGCGTAGGGGACTTAAACTCTGGAAACACCATATATTTT.